This T cell receptor beta chain emerged from a study of a mutant IDH1 vaccine in newly diagnosed glioma. Trimming cost V 1 base and J 7 bases, with 5 bases left between them. The CDR3 is 11 residues long. Germline assignment: CDR1 SGHNT and CDR2 YYREEE (reference sequence). Time point meaning: week 23, last vaccination. The study gave 300 ug of mutant IDH1 20-mer peptide per vaccine dose, with topical imiquimod. Using immunoSEQ multiplex PCR, the repertoire was profiled, and TCRdb retains in-frame clones only, with some absent. This sample has about 81,000 clones; roughly 85% occur once, and the top ten carry under 2.5%. Only one count was recorded for this clone. Its antigen is not known.

The source material was PBMCs, sampled from a glioma patient whose treatment included an IDH1 peptide vaccine. The chain uses TRBV5-4 and TRBJ1-1; D call uncertain. This clonotype originated in a man aged 25 to 40 with glioma. Some clones in this sample may be carry-over from other donors' samples. Here the CDR3 DNA reads TGTGCCAGCAGCTTGTATGATGAAGCTTTCTTT. Translated, it gives CASSLYDEAFF.